One sample yielded the 2 T cell receptor beta chains listed below, sequenced in a study of T cells in Graves' hyperthyroidism and ophthalmopathy (dated by TCRdb to the late 2010s). The method was multiplex PCR. Sequencer: Illumina HiSeq 2000. Amplification of TCR beta CDR3 regions was carried out from RNA transcripts. The TCR CDR3 was subjected to a first round of RT-PCR using the HTBI primer set and the Qiagen OneStep RT-PCR kit. The raw public data were reprocessed by TCRdb itself: fastp quality trimming at Q25, MiXCR clonotype calling, in-frame beta chains only. Each CDR3 protein gets just one entry, which takes the most common genes and DNA from the rows behind it. The sample includes more than 450,000 distinct CDR3 sequences, with 15% to 20% observed a single time. 40% to 50% of the sample rests with the top ten. What was sequenced was blood. The receptors come from a man in his forties or fifties with Graves' ophthalmopathy.

The sample holds a few counts of this clonotype. The rearrangement links TRBV6-2 or TRBV6-3 to TRBJ2-7, with 13 bases matching TRBD2. The V and J ends lost 9 bases and 2 bases, in that order; junction bases with no gene match: 4. The CDR3 runs to 14 residues. Germline CDR1 MNHEY, CDR2 SVGEGT. CDR3 in DNA: TGTGCCAGTGGACTAGCGGGAGTTCCCTACGAGCAGTACTTC. Translation gives CASGLAGVPYEQYF.

This clonotype was detected ten times or more. The chain joins TRBV27 to TRBJ2-7, with D possibly matching TRBD2 (5 bases). Trimming left V 4 bases short and J 1 base short, with 11 bases between. CDR3 size: 14 residues. Germline lookup yields CDR1 MNHEY and CDR2 SMNVEV (reference sequence). The DNA for the CDR3 is TGTGCCAGCAGTTCCGGGGAAATGTCCTACGAGCAGTACTTC. Amino acid sequence: CASSSGEMSYEQYF.